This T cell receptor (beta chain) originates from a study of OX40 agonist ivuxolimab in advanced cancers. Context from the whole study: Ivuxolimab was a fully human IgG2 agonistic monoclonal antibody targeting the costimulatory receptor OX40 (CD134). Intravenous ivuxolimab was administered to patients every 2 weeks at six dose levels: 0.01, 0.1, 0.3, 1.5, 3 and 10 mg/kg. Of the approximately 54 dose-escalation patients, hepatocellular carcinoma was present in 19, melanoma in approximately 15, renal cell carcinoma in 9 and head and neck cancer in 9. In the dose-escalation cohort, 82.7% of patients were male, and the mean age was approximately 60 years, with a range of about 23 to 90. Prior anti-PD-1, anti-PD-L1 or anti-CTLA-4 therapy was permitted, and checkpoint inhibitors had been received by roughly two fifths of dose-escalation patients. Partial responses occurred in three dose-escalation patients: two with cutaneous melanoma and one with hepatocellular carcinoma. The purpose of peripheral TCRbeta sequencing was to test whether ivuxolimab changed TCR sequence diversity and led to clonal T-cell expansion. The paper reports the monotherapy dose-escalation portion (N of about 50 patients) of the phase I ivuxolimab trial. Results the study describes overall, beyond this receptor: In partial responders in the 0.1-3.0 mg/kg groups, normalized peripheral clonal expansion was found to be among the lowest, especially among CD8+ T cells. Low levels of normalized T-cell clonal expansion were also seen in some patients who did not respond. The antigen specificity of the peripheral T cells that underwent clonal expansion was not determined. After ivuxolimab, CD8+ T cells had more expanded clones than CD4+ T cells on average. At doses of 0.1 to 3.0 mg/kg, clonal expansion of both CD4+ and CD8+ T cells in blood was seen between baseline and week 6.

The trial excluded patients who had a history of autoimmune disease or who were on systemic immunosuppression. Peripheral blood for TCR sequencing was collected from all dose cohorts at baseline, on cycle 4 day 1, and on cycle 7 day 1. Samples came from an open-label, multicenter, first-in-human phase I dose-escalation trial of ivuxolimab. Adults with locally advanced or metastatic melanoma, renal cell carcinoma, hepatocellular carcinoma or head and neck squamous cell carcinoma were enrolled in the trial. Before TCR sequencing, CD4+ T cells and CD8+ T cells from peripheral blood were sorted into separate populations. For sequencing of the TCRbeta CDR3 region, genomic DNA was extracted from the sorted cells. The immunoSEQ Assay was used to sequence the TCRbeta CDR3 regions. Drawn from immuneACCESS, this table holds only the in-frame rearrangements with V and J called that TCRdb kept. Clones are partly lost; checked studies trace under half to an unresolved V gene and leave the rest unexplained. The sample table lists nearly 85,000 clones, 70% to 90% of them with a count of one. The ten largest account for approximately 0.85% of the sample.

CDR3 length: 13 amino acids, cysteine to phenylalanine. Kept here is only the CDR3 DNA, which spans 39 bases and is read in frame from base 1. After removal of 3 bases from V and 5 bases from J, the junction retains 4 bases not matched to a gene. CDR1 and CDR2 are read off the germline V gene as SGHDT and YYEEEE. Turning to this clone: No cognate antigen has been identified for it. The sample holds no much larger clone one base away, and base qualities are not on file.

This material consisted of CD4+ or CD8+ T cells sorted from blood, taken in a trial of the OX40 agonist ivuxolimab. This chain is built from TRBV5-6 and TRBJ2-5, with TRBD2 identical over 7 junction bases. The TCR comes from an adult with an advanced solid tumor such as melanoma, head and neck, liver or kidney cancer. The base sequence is TGTGCCAGCAGCTGGCGGGGGTCGGAGACCCAGTACTTC. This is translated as CASSWRGSETQYF.